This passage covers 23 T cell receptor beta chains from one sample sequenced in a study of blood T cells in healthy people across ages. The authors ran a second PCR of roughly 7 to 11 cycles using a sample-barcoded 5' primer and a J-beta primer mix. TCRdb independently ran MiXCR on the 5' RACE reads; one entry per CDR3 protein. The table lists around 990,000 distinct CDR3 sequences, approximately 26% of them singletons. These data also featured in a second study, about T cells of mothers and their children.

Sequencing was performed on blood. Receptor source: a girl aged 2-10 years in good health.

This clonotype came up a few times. This chain's CDR3 is CASSFLTVNTEAFF. The CDR3 DNA is TGTGCCAGCAGCTTTCTGACAGTGAACACTGAAGCTTTCTTT. The rearrangement links TRBV7-3 to TRBJ1-1; possible D gene TRBD1, 5 bases. The V and J ends lost 3 bases and 0 bases respectively, with 8 bases between them. Germline V gene lookup returns CDR1 SGHTA and CDR2 FQGTGA. The CDR3 length is 14 residues. The entire variable domain, with the rest obtained from reference TRBV7-3 and TRBJ1-1, is as follows: GAGVSQTPSNKVTEKGKYVELRCDPISGHTALYWYRQSLGQGPEFLIYFQGTGAADDSGLPNDRFFAVRPEGSVSTLKIQRTERGDSAVYLCASSFLTVNTEAFFGQGTRLTVV.

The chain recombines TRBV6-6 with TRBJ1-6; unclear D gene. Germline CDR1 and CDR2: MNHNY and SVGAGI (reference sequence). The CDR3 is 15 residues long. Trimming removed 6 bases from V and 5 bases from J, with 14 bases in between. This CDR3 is CASSPRAGNNSPLHF. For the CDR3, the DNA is TGTGCCAGCAGCCCAAGGGCGGGAAATAATTCACCCCTCCACTTT.

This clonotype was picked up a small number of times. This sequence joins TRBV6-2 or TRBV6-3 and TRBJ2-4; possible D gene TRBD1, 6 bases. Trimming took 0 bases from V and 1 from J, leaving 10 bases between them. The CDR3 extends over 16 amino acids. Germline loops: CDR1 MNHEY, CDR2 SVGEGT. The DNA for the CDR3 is TGTGCCAGCAGTTACTCGGGACATAAGGCCAAAAACATTCAGTACTTC. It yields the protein CASSYSGHKAKNIQYF.

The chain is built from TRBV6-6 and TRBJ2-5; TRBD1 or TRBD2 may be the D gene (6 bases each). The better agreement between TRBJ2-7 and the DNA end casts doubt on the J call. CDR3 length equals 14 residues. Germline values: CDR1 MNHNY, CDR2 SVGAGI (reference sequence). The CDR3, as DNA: TGTGCCAGCACTTCCATGGCAGGGGAGGACGAGCAGTACTTC. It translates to CASTSMAGEDEQYF.

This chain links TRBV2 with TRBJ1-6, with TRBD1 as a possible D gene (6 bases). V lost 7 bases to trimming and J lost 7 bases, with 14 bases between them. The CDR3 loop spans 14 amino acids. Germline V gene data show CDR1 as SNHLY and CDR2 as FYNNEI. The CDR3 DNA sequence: TGTGCCAGCATCTACAGGGAAGGGAATTCACCCCTCCACTTT. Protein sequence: CASIYREGNSPLHF.

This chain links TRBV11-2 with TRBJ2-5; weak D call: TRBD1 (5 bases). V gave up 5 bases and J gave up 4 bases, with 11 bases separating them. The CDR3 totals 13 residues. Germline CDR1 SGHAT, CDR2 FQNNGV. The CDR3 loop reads CASSEGARETQYF. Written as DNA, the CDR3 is TGTGCCAGCAGCGAAGGGGCGCGAGAGACCCAGTACTTC.

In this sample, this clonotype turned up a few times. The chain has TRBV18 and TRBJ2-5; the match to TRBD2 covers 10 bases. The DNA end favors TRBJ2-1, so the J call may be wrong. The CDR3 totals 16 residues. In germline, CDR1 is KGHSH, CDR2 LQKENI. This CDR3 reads CASSPYERGGYNEQFF. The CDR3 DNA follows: TGTGCCAGCTCACCATACGAGCGGGGGGGCTACAATGAGCAGTTCTTC.

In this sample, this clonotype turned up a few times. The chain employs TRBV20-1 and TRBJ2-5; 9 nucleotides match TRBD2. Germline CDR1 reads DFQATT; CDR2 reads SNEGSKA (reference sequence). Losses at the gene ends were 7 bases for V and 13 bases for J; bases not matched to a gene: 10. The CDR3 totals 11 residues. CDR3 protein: CSGGIAGERYF. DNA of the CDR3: TGCAGTGGAGGAATAGCGGGAGAACGGTACTTC.

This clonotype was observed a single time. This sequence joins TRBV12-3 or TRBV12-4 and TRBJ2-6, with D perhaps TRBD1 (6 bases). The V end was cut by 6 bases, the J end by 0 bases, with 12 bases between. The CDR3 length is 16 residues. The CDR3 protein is CASSRTASSGANVLTF. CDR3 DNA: TGTGCCAGCAGCCGGACAGCATCCTCTGGGGCCAACGTCCTGACTTTC.

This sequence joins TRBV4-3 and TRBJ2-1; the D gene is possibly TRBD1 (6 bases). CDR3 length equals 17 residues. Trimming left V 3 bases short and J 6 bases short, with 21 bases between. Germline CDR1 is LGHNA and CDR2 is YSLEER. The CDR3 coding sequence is TGCGCCAGCAGCCAGGATAGGGGATCAGGGGAACTCAATGAGCAGTTCTTC. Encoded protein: CASSQDRGSGELNEQFF.

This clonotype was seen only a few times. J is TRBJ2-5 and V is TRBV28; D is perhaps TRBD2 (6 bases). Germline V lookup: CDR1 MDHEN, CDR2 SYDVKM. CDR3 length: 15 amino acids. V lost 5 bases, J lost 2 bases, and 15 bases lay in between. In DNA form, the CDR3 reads TGTGCCAGCAGTACACTGAGCGGGCCGCAAGAGACCCAGTACTTC. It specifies CASSTLSGPQETQYF.

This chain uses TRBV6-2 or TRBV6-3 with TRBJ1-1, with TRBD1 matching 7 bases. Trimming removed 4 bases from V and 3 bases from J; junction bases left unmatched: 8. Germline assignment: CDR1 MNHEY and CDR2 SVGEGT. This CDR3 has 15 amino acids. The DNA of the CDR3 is TGTGCCAGCAGTTCATCCGGGACAGTGGACACTGAAGCTTTCTTT. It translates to CASSSSGTVDTEAFF.

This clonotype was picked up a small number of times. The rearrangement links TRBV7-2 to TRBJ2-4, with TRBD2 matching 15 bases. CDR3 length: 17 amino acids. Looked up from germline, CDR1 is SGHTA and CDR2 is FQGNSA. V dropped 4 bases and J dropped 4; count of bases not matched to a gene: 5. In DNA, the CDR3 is TGTGCCAGCAGCTCCCCGGGACTAGCGGGGGGTAAAAACATTCAGTACTTC. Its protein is CASSSPGLAGGKNIQYF.

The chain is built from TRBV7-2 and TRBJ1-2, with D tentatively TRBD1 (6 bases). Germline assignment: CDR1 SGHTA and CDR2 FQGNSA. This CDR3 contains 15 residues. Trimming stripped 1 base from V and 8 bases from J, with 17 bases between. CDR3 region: CASSLEGQLVVGYTF. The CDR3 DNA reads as TGTGCCAGCAGCTTAGAGGGACAACTTGTAGTGGGCTACACCTTC.

In DNA form, the CDR3 reads TGTGCCACCAGCAGAGATAGGCGGGAGGAAGAGACCCAGTACTTC. Amino acids: CATSRDRREEETQYF. The chain combines TRBV15 with TRBJ2-5; 8 bases fit TRBD2. The CDR3 runs to 15 residues. With 0 bases clipped from V and 3 bases from J, the junction kept 3 bases outside the gene matches. Per the germline V gene, CDR1 is LNHNV and CDR2 is YYDKDF (reference sequence).

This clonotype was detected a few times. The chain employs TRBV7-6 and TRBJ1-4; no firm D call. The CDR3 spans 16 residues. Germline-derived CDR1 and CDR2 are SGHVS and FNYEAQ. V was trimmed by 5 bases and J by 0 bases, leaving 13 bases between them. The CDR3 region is CASSNPGATTNEKLFF. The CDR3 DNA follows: TGTGCCAGCAGCAATCCGGGCGCGACAACTAATGAAAAACTGTTTTTT.

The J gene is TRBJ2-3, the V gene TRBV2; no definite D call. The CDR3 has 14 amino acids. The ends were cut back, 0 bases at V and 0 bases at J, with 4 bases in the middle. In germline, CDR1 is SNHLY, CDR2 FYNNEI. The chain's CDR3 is CASSEAASTDTQYF. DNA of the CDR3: TGTGCCAGCAGTGAAGCTGCCAGCACAGATACGCAGTATTTT.

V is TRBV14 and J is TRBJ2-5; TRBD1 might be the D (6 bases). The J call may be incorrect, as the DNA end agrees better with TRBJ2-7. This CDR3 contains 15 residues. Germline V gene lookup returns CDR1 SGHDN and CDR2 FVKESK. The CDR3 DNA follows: TGTGCCAGCAGCCAAGTCGCAGGGGCCACCTACGAGCAGTACTTC. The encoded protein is CASSQVAGATYEQYF.

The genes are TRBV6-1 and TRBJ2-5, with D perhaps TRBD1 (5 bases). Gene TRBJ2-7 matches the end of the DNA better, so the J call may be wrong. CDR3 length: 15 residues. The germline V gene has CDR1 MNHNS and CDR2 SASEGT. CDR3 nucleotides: TGTGCCAGCAGAGTAAATTACAGGACCCTCAGCGAGCAGTACTTC. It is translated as CASRVNYRTLSEQYF.

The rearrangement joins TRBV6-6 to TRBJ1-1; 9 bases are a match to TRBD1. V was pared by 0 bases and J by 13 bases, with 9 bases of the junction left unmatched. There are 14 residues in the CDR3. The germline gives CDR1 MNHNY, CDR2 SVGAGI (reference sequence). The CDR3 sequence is CASSYSYGTGLDFF. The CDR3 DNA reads TGTGCCAGCAGTTACTCCTACGGGACAGGGTTGGATTTCTTT.

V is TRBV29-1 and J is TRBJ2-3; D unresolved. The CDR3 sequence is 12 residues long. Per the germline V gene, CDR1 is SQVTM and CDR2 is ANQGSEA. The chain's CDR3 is CSSLPGTDTQYF. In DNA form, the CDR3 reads TGCAGTAGCCTGCCTGGCACAGATACGCAGTATTTT.

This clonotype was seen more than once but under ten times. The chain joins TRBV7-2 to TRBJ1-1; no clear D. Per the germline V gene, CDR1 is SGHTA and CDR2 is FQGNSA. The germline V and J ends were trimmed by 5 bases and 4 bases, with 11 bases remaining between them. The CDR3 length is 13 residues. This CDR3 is CASSRDGSTEAFF. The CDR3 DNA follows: TGTGCCAGCAGCCGCGACGGAAGCACTGAAGCTTTCTTT. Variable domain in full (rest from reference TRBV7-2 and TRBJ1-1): GAGVSQSPSNKVTEKGKDVELRCDPISGHTALYWYRQSLGQGLEFLIYFQGNSAPDKSGLPSDRFSAERTGGSVSTLTIQRTQQEDSAVYLCASSRDGSTEAFFGQGTRLTVV.

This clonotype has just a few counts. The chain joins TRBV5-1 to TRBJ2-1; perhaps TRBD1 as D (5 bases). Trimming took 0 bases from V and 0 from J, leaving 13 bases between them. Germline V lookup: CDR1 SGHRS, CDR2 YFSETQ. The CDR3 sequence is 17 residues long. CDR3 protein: CASSLAKGWPSYNEQFF. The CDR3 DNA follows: TGCGCCAGCAGCTTGGCAAAGGGGTGGCCCTCCTACAATGAGCAGTTCTTC.